The 24 T cell receptor beta chains below all came from one sample that was sequenced in a study of T cell responses to AZD1222 COVID-19 vaccine. Only in-frame clones appear in the TCRdb table, and some are missing; sequencing was by immunoSEQ multiplex PCR. Among around 83,000 clones, around 92% were seen once, and the ten largest hold around 5.2%. Material: peripheral blood, obtained on day 0 of AZD1222 vaccination. The receptors stem from an adult in good health.

The chain recombines TRBV5-6 with TRBJ2-4; D might be TRBD1 (6 bases). Trimming took off 4 bases at V and 0 bases at J, with 14 bases between the two ends. Germline-derived CDR1 and CDR2 are SGHDT and YYEEEE. The CDR3 is 16 amino acids. The CDR3 coding sequence is TGTGCCAGCAGCGTGAACAGGGAAGGAGCCAAAAACATTCAGTACTTC. Translated, it gives CASSVNREGAKNIQYF.

This clone is a singleton in its sample. The genes are TRBV28 and TRBJ2-7; D is uncertain. Germline assignment: CDR1 MDHEN and CDR2 SYDVKM. The V and J ends lost 0 bases and 5 bases respectively, with 5 bases between them. This CDR3 is built from 12 residues. CDR3 nucleotides: TGTGCCAGCAGTTTATGGGGCCACGAGCAGTACTTC. Amino acids: CASSLWGHEQYF.

The chain has TRBV7-3 and TRBJ1-1, with TRBD1 as a possible D gene (5 bases). The CDR3 loop spans 14 amino acids. Germline lookup yields CDR1 SGHTA and CDR2 FQGTGA. V was trimmed by 1 base and J by 4 bases, leaving 10 bases between them. In DNA form, the CDR3 reads TGTGCCAGCAGCTTAATAGGGGATGGCACTGAAGCTTTCTTT. Amino acids: CASSLIGDGTEAFF.

The CDR3 bases are TGCAGCGTTGCGGTGACAGGAGCGGGCCAGTACTTC. This codes for CSVAVTGAGQYF. The chain joins TRBV29-1 to TRBJ2-7; the D gene could be TRBD1 or TRBD2 (6 bases each). CDR3 length: 12 amino acids. Germline loops: CDR1 SQVTM, CDR2 ANQGSEA. The ends were cut back, 4 bases at V and 10 bases at J, with 17 bases in the middle.

V usage is TRBV11-1 and J usage is TRBJ2-7; 7 positions agree with TRBD1. The CDR3 is 15 amino acids. V was clipped by 3 bases and J by 5 bases; unmatched bases: 10. The germline V gene has CDR1 SGHAT and CDR2 FQDESV (reference sequence). Written as DNA, the CDR3 is TGTGCCAGCAGCTTTGGTGGCGACAGGGCTGACGAGCAGTACTTC. Translating it yields CASSFGGDRADEQYF.

The chain combines TRBV27 with TRBJ2-3; unclear D gene. There are 13 residues in the CDR3. V was clipped by 5 bases and J by 2 bases, with 8 bases between them. The V gene's germline CDR1 is MNHEY and CDR2 SMNVEV (reference sequence). CDR3: CASSLLSTDTQYF. As DNA, the CDR3 is TGTGCCAGCAGTCTACTCTCCACAGATACGCAGTATTTT.

This chain connects TRBV5-6 to TRBJ2-7; 9 nucleotides align to TRBD1. J gave up 2 bases and V 4 bases, and 10 bases lay outside the gene matches. The CDR3 runs to 16 residues. CDR1 and CDR2 from the germline V gene are SGHDT and YYEEEE. The CDR3 DNA is TGTGCCAGCAGCGAAAGACCGGGACAGGGCACCTACGAGCAGTACTTC. Protein: CASSERPGQGTYEQYF. Full variable domain (remainder filled in from reference TRBV5-6 and TRBJ2-7): DAGVTQSPTHLIKTRGQQVTLRCSPKSGHDTVSWYQQALGQGPQFIFQYYEEEERQRGNFPDRFSGHQFPNYSSELNVNALLLGDSALYLCASSERPGQGTYEQYFGPGTRLTVT.

This clone was observed a single time. This rearrangement joins TRBV28 to TRBJ1-1; possible D gene TRBD1, 5 bases. The germline V gene has CDR1 MDHEN and CDR2 SYDVKM. CDR3 length equals 15 residues. Trimming removed 2 bases from V and 1 base from J, with 11 bases in between. The CDR3 sequence is CASSLRAGGNTEAFF. The CDR3 DNA follows: TGTGCCAGCAGTTTAAGGGCCGGGGGGAACACTGAAGCTTTCTTT.

The chain combines TRBV11-2 with TRBJ1-5; the D is unclear. This CDR3 region has 14 residues. V gave up 4 bases and J gave up 4 bases, with 11 bases separating them. Germline loops: CDR1 SGHAT, CDR2 FQNNGV. The CDR3 bases are TGTGCCAGCAGCTCACCAGGAGGGAATCAGCCCCAGCATTTT. It is translated as CASSSPGGNQPQHF.

The chain links TRBV5-5 to TRBJ1-3, with a possible D match to TRBD1 (5 bases). Germline V lookup: CDR1 SGHKS, CDR2 YYEKEE (reference sequence). The CDR3 loop spans 14 amino acids. The ends were cut back, 4 bases at V and 0 bases at J, with 8 bases in the middle. The CDR3 loop reads CASSEQVSGNTIYF. The CDR3 coding sequence is TGTGCCAGCAGCGAACAGGTCTCTGGAAACACCATATATTTT.

The J gene is TRBJ1-1, the V gene TRBV2; perhaps TRBD1 as D (5 bases). Trimming shortened V by 5 bases and J by 6 bases, and 13 bases separated the two germline ends. Germline CDR1 reads SNHLY; CDR2 reads FYNNEI. The CDR3 sequence is 13 residues long. CDR3 loop: CASSPDRSPEAFF. In nucleotides, the CDR3 is TGTGCCAGCAGTCCAGACAGAAGCCCTGAAGCTTTCTTT. Complete variable domain (other parts from reference TRBV2 and TRBJ1-1): EPEVTQTPSHQVTQMGQEVILRCVPISNHLYFYWYRQILGQKVEFLVSFYNNEISEKSEIFDDQFSVERPDGSNFTLKIRSTKLEDSAMYFCASSPDRSPEAFFGQGTRLTVV.

The chain joins TRBV9 to TRBJ2-1, with D perhaps TRBD1 or TRBD2 (6 bases each). The CDR3 length is 14 residues. Germline CDR1 SGDLS, CDR2 YYNGEE. V was trimmed by 0 bases and J by 9 bases, leaving 13 bases between them. In DNA form, the CDR3 reads TGTGCCAGCAGCGTAGAGGGGGGTTTGGGTGAGCAGTTCTTC. Residues: CASSVEGGLGEQFF.

The chain employs TRBV7-9 and TRBJ2-5; 8 bases are shared with TRBD2. Germline CDR1 reads SEHNR; CDR2 reads FQNEAQ (reference sequence). The CDR3 has 18 amino acids. Unmatched junction bases numbered 22, after V lost 8 bases and J lost 5 bases. The CDR3 DNA follows: TGTGCCAGCTCCCTAAGACAGTCCGGGACTAGGGTCAGGGAGACCCAGTACTTC. It specifies CASSLRQSGTRVRETQYF.

The chain combines TRBV19 with TRBJ2-2; D not resolved. The V gene's germline CDR1 is LNHDA and CDR2 SQIVND (reference sequence). This CDR3 contains 12 residues. Trimming removed 3 bases from V and 9 bases from J, with 8 bases in between. CDR3 nucleotide sequence: TGTGCCAGTAGTATGGGCCAGCGGGAGCTGTTTTTT. Its protein product is CASSMGQRELFF.

This clone has more than one count but fewer than ten. J is TRBJ2-3 and V is TRBV7-8; D is uncertain. The germline V gene encodes CDR1 SGHVS and CDR2 FQNEAQ. Trimming removed 4 bases from V and 6 bases from J, with 17 bases in between. The CDR3 contains 15 residues. The CDR3 sequence: CASSSGISEFDTQYF. CDR3 coding DNA: TGTGCCAGCAGCTCGGGTATTTCGGAGTTCGATACGCAGTATTTT.

The CDR3 nucleotides are TGCAGCGAGGGCCGGGGAGCTTTCTTT. Translating it yields CSEGRGAFF. The rearrangement joins TRBV29-1 to TRBJ1-1; D gene ambiguous. The CDR3 contains 9 residues. Germline V gives CDR1 SQVTM, CDR2 ANQGSEA. Trimming left V 7 bases short and J 10 bases short, with 10 bases between.

This clone came up once. The CDR3 is CASSRNPAAQETQYF. CDR3 in DNA: TGTGCCAGCAGTCGGAACCCCGCGGCTCAAGAGACCCAGTACTTC. This chain connects TRBV6-5 to TRBJ2-5, with D unclear. The V end was cut by 5 bases, the J end by 2 bases, with 15 bases between. Germline V gives CDR1 MNHEY, CDR2 SVGAGI. The CDR3 covers 15 residues.

This sequence joins TRBV10-3 and TRBJ2-3; D is ambiguous. Germline V CDR1 and CDR2: ENHRY, SYGVKD. This CDR3 spans 15 amino acids. V lost 0 bases to trimming and J lost 2 bases, with 9 bases between them. CDR3 residues: CAISESARFTDTQYF. The CDR3 DNA sequence: TGTGCCATCAGTGAGTCTGCCAGATTCACAGATACGCAGTATTTT.

The J gene is TRBJ1-1, the V gene TRBV2; D is undetermined. Germline V gene sequence: CDR1 SNHLY, CDR2 FYNNEI. Trimming took 9 bases from V and 0 from J, leaving 5 bases between them. The CDR3 is 11 residues long. The CDR3 DNA is TGTGCCAGTACCATGAACACTGAAGCTTTCTTT. Its translation is CASTMNTEAFF.

This chain uses TRBV7-9 with TRBJ2-1, with 7 bases fitting TRBD2. In germline, CDR1 is SEHNR, CDR2 FQNEAQ (reference sequence). J lost 9 bases, V lost 0 bases, and 5 bases had no gene match. The length of the CDR3 is 14 residues. The CDR3 nucleotides are TGTGCCAGCAGCTTAGCACTAGCGTTCAGTGAGCAGTTCTTC. Amino acids: CASSLALAFSEQFF.

V and J are TRBV6-1 and TRBJ2-3, with 11 bases identical to TRBD2. After removal of 2 bases from V and 6 bases from J, the junction contained 4 bases not matched to a gene. Germline CDR1 reads MNHNS; CDR2 reads SASEGT. The length of the CDR3 is 15 residues. CDR3: CASSELAGGLDTQYF. In DNA, the CDR3 is TGTGCCAGCAGTGAACTAGCGGGAGGATTGGATACGCAGTATTTT.

V and J are TRBV5-1 and TRBJ1-1; D remains unclear. Per germline, CDR1 SGHRS and CDR2 YFSETQ. The CDR3 loop spans 16 amino acids. V was shortened by 3 bases and J by 3 bases, with 18 bases between the two germline ends. This CDR3 is CASSYLMGKGDTEAFF. In nucleotides, the CDR3 is TGCGCCAGCAGCTACTTGATGGGAAAGGGAGACACTGAAGCTTTCTTT.

The rearrangement joins TRBV11-2 to TRBJ2-3; TRBD2 might be the D (5 bases). The CDR3 length is 16 residues. In germline, CDR1 is SGHAT, CDR2 FQNNGV. V shed 3 bases and J shed 2 bases, with 15 bases lying between them. Here the CDR3 reads CASSFRRDVYTDTQYF. The CDR3 DNA sequence: TGTGCCAGCAGCTTCCGTCGGGATGTTTACACAGATACGCAGTATTTT.

This chain connects TRBV6-5 to TRBJ2-7; 9 bases fit TRBD1. In germline, CDR1 is MNHEY, CDR2 SVGAGI. V lost 2 bases to trimming and J lost 6 bases; unmatched junction nucleotides: 5. This CDR3 spans 14 amino acids. The CDR3 region has the DNA TGTGCCAGCAGTTACCGGGACAGGGCGTCCGAGCAGTACTTC. Protein: CASSYRDRASEQYF.